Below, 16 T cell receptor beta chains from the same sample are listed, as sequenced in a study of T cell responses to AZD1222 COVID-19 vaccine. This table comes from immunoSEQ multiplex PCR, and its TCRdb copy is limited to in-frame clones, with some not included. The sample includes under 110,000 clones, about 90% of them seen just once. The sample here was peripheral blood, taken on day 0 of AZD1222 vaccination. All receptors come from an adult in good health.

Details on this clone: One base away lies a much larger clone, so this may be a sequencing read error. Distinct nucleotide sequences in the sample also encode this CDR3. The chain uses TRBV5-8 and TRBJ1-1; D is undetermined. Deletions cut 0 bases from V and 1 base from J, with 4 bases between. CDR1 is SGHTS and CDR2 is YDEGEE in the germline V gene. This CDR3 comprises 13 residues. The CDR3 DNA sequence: TGTGCCAGCAGCTTGGGGTGGAACACTGAAGCTTTCTTT. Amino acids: CASSLGWNTEAFF.

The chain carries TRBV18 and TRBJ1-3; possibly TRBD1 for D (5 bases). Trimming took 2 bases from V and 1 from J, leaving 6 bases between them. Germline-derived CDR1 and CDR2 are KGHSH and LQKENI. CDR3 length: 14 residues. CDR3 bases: TGTGCCAGCTCACCAGGGGGTTCTGGAAACACCATATATTTT. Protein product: CASSPGGSGNTIYF.

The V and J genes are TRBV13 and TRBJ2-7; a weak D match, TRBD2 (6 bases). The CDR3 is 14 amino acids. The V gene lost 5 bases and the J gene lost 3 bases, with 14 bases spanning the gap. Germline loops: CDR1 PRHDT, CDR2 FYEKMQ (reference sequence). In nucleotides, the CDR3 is TGTGCCAGCAGCCCCCGGGACTCTGGCTACGAGCAGTACTTC. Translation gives CASSPRDSGYEQYF.

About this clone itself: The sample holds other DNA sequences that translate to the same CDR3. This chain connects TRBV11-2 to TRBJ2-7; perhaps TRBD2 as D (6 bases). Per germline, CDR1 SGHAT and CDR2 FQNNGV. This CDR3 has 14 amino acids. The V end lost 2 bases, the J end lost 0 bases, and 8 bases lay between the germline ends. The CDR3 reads CASSLYGSSYEQYF. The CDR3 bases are TGTGCCAGCAGCTTATACGGGAGCTCCTACGAGCAGTACTTC.

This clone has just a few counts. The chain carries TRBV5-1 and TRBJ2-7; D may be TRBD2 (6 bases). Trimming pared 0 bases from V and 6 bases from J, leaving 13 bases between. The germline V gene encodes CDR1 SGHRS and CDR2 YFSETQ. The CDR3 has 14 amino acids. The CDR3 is CASSLELAVREQYF. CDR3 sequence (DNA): TGCGCCAGCAGCTTGGAACTAGCTGTTCGCGAGCAGTACTTC. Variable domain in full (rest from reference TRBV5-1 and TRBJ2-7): KAGVTQTPRYLIKTRGQQVTLSCSPISGHRSVSWYQQTPGQGLQFLFEYFSETQRNKGNFPGRFSGRQFSNSRSEMNVSTLELGDSALYLCASSLELAVREQYFGPGTRLTVT.

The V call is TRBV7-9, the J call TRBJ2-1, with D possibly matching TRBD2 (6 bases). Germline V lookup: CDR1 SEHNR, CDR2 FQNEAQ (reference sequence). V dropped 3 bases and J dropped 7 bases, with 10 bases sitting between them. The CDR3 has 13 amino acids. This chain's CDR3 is CASSFGGENEQFF. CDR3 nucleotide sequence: TGTGCCAGCAGCTTCGGGGGAGAGAATGAGCAGTTCTTC. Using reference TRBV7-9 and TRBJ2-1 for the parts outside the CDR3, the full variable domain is DTGVSQNPRHKITKRGQNVTFRCDPISEHNRLYWYRQTLGQGPEFLTYFQNEAQLEKSRLLSDRFSAERPKGSFSTLEIQRTEQGDSAMYLCASSFGGENEQFFGPGTRLTVL.

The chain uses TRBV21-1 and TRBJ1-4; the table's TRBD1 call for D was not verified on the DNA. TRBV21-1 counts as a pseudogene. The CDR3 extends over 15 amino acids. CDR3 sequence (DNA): TGTGCCAGCAGAGTAAGGACAGCAACTAATGAAAAACTGTTTTTT. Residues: CASRVRTATNEKLFF.

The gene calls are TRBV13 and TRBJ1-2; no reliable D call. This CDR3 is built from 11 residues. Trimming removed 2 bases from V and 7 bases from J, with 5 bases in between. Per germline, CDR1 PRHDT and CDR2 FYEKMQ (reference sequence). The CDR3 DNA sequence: TGTGCCAGCAGCTTATGGTCTGGCTACACCTTC. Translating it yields CASSLWSGYTF.

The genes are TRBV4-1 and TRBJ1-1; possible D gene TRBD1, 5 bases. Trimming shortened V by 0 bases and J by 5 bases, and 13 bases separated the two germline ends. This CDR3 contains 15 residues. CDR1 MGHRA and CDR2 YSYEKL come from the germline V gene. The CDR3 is CASSQEPGGYTEAFF. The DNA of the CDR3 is TGCGCCAGCAGCCAAGAGCCGGGGGGTTATACTGAAGCTTTCTTT.

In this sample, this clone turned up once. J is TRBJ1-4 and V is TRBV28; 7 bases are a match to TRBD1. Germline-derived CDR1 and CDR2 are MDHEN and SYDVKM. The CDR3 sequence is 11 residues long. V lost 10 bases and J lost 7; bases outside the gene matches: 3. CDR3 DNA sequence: TGTGCCATAAGGACAGGTGAAAAACTGTTTTTT. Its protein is CAIRTGEKLFF.

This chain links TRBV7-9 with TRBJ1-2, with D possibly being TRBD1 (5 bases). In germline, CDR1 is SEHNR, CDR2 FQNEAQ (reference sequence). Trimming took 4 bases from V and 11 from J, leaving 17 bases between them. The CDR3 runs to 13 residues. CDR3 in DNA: TGTGCCAGCAGCTCCCCTTCCGGGGGGATTTACACCTTC. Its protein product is CASSSPSGGIYTF. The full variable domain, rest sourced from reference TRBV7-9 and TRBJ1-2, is DTGVSQNPRHKITKRGQNVTFRCDPISEHNRLYWYRQTLGQGPEFLTYFQNEAQLEKSRLLSDRFSAERPKGSFSTLEIQRTEQGDSAMYLCASSSPSGGIYTFGSGTRLTVV.

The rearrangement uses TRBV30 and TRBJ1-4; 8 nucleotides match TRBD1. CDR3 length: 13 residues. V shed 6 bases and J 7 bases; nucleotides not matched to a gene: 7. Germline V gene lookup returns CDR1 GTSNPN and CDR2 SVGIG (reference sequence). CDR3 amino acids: CACYDRGGEKLFF. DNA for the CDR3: TGTGCCTGTTACGACAGGGGTGGTGAAAAACTGTTTTTT.

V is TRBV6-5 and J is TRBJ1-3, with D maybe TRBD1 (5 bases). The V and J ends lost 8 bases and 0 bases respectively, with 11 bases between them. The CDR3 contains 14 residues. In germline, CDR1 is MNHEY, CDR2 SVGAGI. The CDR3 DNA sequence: TGTGCCAGCGTATCAGGGAGCTCTGGAAACACCATATATTTT. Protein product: CASVSGSSGNTIYF.

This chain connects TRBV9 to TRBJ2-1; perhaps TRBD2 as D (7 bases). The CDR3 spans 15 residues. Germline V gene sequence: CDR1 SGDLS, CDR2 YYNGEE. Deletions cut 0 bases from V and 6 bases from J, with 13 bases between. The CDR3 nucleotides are TGTGCCAGCAGCGTAGGGGAGGGAGGGGGCAATGAGCAGTTCTTC. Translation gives CASSVGEGGGNEQFF.

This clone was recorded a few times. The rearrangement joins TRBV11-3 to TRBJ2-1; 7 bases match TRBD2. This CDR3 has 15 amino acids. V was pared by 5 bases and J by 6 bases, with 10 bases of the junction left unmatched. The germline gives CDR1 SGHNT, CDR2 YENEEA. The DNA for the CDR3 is TGTGCCAGCAGCCGAGGCGGGGGAGGCCTCAATGAGCAGTTCTTC. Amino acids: CASSRGGGGLNEQFF.

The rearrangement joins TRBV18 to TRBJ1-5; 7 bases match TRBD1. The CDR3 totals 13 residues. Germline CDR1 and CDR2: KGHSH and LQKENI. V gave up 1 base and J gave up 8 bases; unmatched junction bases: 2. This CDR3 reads CASSPRTGEPQHF. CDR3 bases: TGTGCCAGCTCACCACGGACAGGAGAGCCCCAGCATTTT.